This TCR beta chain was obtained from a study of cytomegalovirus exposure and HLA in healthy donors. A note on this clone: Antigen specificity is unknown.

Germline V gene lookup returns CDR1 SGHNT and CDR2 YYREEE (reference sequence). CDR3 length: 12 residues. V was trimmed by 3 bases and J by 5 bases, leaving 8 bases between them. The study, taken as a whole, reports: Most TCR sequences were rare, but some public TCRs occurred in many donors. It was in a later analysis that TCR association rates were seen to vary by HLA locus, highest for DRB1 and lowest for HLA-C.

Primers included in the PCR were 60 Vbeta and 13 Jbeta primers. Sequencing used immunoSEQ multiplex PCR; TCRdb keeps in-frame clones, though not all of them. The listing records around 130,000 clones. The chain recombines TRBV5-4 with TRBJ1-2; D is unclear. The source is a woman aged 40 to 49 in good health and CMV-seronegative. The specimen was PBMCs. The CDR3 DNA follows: TGTGCCAGCAGCTCTACCGATTATGGCTACACCTTC. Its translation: CASSSTDYGYTF.